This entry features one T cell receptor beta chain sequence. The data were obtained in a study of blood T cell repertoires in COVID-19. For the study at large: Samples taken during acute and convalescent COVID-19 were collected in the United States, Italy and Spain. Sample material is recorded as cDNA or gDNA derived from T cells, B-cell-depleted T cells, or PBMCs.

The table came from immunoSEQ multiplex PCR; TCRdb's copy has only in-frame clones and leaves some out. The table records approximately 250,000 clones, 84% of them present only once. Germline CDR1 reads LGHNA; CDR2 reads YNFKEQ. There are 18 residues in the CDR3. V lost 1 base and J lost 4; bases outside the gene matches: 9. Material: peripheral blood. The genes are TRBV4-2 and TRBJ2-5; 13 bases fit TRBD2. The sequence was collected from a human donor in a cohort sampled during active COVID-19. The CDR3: CASSQGSTSGGAGETQYF. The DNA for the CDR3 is TGTGCCAGCAGCCAAGGTTCTACTAGCGGGGGGGCCGGAGAGACCCAGTACTTC.